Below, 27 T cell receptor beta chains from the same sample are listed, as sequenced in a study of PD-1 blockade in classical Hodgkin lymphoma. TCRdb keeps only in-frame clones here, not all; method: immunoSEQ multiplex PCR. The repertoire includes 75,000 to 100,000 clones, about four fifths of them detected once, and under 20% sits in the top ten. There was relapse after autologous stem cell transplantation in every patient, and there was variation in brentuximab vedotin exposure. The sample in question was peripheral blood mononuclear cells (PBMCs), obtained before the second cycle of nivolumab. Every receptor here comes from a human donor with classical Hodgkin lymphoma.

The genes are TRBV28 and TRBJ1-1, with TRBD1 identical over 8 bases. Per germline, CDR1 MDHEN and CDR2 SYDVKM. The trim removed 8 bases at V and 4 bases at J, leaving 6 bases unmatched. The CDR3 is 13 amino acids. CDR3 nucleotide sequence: TGTGCCAGCCTCAAGACAGGGGTCACTGAAGCTTTCTTT. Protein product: CASLKTGVTEAFF.

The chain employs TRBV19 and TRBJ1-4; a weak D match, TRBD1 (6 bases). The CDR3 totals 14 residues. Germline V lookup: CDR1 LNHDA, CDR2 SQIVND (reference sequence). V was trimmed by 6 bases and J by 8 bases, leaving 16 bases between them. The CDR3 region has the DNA TGTGCCAGTAGGCCTTCGGGGGGGCGAGAAAAACTGTTTTTT. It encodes CASRPSGGREKLFF.

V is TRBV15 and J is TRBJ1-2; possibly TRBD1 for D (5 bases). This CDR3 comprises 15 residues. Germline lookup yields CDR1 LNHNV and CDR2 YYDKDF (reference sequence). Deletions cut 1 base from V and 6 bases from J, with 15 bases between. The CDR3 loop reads CATSRGRGGVNGYTF. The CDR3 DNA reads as TGTGCCACCAGCAGAGGCCGGGGGGGGGTTAATGGCTACACCTTC.

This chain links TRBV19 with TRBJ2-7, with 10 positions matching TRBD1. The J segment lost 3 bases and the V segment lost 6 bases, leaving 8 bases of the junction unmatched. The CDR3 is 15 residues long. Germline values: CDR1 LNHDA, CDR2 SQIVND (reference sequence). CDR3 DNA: TGTGCCAGTAGCCGGGGGACAGGGGAAAGCTACGAGCAGTACTTC. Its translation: CASSRGTGESYEQYF.

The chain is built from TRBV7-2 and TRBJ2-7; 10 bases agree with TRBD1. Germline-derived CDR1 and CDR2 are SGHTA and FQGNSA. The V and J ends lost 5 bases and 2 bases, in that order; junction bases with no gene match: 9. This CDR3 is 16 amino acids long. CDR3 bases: TGTGCCAGCAGCGACTTGGGACAGGGGCGCGCCTACGAGCAGTACTTC. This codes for CASSDLGQGRAYEQYF.

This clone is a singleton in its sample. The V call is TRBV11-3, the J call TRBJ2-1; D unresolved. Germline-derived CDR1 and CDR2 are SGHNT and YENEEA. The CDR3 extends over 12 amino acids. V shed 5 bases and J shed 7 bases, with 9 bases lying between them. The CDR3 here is CASSQGSNEQFF. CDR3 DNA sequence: TGTGCCAGCAGCCAAGGATCGAATGAGCAGTTCTTC.

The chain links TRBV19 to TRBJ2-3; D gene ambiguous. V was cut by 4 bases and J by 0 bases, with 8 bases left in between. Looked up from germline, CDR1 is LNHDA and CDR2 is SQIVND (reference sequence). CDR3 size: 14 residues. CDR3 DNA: TGTGCCAGTAGTACGGACGTTAGCACAGATACGCAGTATTTT. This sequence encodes CASSTDVSTDTQYF.

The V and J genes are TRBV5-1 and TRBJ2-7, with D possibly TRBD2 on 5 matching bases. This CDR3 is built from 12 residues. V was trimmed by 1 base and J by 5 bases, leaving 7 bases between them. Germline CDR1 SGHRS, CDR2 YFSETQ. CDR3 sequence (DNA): TGCGCCAGCAGCTTGACGCGGGACGAGCAGTACTTC. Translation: CASSLTRDEQYF.

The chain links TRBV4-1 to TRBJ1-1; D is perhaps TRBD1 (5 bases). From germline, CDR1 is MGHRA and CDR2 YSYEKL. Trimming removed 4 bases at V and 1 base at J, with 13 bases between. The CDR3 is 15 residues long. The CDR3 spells CASSRIAGGNTEAFF. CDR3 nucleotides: TGCGCCAGCAGCCGTATCGCCGGGGGGAACACTGAAGCTTTCTTT.

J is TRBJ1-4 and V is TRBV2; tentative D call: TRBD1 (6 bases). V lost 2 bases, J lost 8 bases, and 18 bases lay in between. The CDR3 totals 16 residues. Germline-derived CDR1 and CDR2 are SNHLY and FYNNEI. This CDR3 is CASSESGLTGGEKLFF. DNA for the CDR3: TGTGCCAGCAGTGAATCGGGGTTGACAGGAGGGGAAAAACTGTTTTTT.

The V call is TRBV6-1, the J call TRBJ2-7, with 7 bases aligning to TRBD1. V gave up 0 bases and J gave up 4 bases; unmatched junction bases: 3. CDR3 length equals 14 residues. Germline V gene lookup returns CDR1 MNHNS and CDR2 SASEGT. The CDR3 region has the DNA TGTGCCAGCAGTGAAGCCGGGACAGAGTACGAGCAGTACTTC. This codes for CASSEAGTEYEQYF.

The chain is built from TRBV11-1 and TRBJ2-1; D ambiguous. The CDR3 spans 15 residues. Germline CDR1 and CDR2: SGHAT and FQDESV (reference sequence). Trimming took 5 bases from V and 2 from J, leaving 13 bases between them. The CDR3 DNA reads TGTGCCAGCAGCCCGCAAGTAGGAACCTACAATGAGCAGTTCTTC. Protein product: CASSPQVGTYNEQFF.

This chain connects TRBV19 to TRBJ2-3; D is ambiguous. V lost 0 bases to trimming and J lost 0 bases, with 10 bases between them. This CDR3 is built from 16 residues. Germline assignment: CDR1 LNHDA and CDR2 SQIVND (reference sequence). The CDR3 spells CASSIDLAASTDTQYF. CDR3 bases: TGTGCCAGTAGTATAGATCTGGCAGCAAGCACAGATACGCAGTATTTT.

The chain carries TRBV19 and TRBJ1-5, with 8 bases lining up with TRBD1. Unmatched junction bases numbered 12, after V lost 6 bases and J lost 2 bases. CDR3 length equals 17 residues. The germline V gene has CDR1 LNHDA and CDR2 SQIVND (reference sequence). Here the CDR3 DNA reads TGTGCCAGTAGGATGACAGGGGCGGTTAGGGGCAATCAGCCCCAGCATTTT. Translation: CASRMTGAVRGNQPQHF.

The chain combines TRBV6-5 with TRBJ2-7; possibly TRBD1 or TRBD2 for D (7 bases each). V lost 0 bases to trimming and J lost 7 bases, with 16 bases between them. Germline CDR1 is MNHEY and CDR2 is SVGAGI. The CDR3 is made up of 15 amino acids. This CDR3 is CASSYSWQGGGEQYF. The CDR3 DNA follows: TGTGCCAGCAGTTACTCGTGGCAGGGGGGGGGTGAGCAGTACTTC.

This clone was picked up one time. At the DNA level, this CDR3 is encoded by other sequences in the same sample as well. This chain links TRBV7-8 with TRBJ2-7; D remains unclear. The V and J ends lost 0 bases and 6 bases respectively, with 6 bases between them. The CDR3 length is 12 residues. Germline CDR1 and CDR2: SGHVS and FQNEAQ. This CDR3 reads CASSLAMAEQYF. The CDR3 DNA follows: TGTGCCAGCAGCTTAGCGATGGCCGAGCAGTACTTC.

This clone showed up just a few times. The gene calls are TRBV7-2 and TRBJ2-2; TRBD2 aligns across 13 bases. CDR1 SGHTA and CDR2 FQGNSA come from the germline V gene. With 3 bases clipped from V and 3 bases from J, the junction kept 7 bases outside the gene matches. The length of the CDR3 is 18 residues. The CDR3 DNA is TGTGCCAGCAGCTTCGGACTAGCGGGAGCCGGGGACACCGGGGAGCTGTTTTTT. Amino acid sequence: CASSFGLAGAGDTGELFF.

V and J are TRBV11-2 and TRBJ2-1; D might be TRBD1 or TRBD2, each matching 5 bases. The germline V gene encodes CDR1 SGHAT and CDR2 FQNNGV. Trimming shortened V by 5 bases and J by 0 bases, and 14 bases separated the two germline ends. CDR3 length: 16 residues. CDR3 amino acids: CASSPDAGGSYNEQFF. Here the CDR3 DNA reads TGTGCCAGCAGCCCGGACGCTGGGGGCTCCTACAATGAGCAGTTCTTC.

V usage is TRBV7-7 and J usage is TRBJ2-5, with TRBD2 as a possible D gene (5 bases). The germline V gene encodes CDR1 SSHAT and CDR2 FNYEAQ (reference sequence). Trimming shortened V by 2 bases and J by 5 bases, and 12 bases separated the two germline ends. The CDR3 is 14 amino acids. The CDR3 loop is CASSLILGSETQYF. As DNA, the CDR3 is TGTGCCAGCAGCTTAATACTAGGTAGCGAGACCCAGTACTTC.

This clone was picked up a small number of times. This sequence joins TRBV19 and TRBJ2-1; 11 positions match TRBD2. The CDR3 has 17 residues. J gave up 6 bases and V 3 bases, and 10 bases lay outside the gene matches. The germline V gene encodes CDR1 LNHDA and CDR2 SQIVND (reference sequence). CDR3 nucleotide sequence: TGTGCCAGTAGTATCGCCCTAGCGGGAGGCCAGCGCAATGAGCAGTTCTTC. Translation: CASSIALAGGQRNEQFF.

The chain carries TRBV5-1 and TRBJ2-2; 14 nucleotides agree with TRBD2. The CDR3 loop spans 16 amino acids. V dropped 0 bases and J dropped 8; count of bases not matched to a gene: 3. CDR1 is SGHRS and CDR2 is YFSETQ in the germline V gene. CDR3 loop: CASSLEGLAGAGELFF. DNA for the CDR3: TGCGCCAGCAGCTTGGAGGGACTAGCGGGAGCGGGGGAGCTGTTTTTT.

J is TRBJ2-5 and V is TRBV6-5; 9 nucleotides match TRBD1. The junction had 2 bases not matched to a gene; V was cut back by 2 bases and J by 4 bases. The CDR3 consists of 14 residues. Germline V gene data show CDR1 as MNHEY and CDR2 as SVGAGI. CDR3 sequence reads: CASSYGTGRETQYF. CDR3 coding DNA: TGTGCCAGCAGTTACGGGACAGGGCGAGAGACCCAGTACTTC.

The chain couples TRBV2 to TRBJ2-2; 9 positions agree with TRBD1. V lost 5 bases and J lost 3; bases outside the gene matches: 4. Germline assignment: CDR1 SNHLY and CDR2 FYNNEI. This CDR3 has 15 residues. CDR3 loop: CASSPGTGHTGELFF. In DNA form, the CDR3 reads TGTGCCAGCAGTCCGGGGACAGGGCACACCGGGGAGCTGTTTTTT.

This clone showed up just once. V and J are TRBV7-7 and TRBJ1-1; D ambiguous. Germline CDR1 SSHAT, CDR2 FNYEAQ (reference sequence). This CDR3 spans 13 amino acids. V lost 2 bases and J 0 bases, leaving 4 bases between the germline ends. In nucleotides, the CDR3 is TGTGCCAGCAGCTTAAGCATGAACACTGAAGCTTTCTTT. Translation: CASSLSMNTEAFF.

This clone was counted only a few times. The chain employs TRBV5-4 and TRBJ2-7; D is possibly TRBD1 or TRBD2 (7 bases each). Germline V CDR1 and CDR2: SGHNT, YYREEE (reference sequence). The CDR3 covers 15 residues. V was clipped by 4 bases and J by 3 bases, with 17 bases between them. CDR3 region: CASSPTGTNLYEQYF. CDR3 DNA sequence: TGTGCCAGCAGCCCGACAGGGACTAATCTCTACGAGCAGTACTTC.

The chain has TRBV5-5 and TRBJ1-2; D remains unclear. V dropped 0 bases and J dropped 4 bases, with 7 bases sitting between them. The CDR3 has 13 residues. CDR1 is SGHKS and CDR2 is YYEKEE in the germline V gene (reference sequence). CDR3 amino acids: CASSLEVLYGYTF. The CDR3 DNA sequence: TGTGCCAGCAGCTTGGAGGTTCTCTATGGCTACACCTTC.

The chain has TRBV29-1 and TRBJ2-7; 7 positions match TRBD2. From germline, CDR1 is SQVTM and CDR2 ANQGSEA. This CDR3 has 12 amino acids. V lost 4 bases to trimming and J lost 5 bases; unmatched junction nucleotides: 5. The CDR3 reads CSVGVGRDEQYF. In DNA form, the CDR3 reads TGCAGCGTTGGTGTAGGGAGGGACGAGCAGTACTTC.